These 27 T cell receptor beta chains originate from one sample sequenced in a study of graft-versus-host responses after intestinal transplantation. Using immunoSEQ multiplex PCR, the repertoire was profiled, and TCRdb retains in-frame clones only, with some absent. Of 11,000 to 15,000 clones detected, approximately 30% appear once; the ten largest clones hold more than 5.5%. The specimen comprised alloreactive CD4+ T cells from a mixed lymphocyte reaction culture, sampled before intestinal transplant. The subset is: CFSE-low proliferating T cells sorted from roughly six-day pre-transplant mixed lymphocyte reaction (GvH or HvG direction). These receptors were collected from a human patient who received an intestinal transplant.

The gene calls are TRBV27 and TRBJ1-4, with unresolved D. The V gene lost 1 base and the J gene lost 4 bases, with 10 bases spanning the gap. The length of the CDR3 is 15 residues. Germline values: CDR1 MNHEY, CDR2 SMNVEV (reference sequence). The CDR3 region is CASSLFSALNEKLFF. For the CDR3, the DNA is TGTGCCAGCAGTTTATTTTCAGCTCTTAATGAAAAACTGTTTTTT. Complete variable domain (other parts from reference TRBV27 and TRBJ1-4): EAQVTQNPRYLITVTGKKLTVTCSQNMNHEYMSWYRQDPGLGLRQIYYSMNVEVTDKGDVPEGYKVSRKEKRNFPLILESPSPNQTSLYFCASSLFSALNEKLFFGSGTQLSVL.

The gene calls are TRBV5-4 and TRBJ1-5; no clear D. This CDR3 comprises 15 residues. Germline V gene data show CDR1 as SGHNT and CDR2 as YYREEE (reference sequence). Between the trimmed V and J ends, which lost 4 bases and 7 bases, there was a span of 18 bases. The chain's CDR3 is CASSQEDVGLQPQHF. The CDR3 coding sequence is TGTGCCAGCAGCCAAGAAGACGTGGGATTACAGCCCCAGCATTTT.

V usage is TRBV28 and J usage is TRBJ1-5; D gene ambiguous. There are 14 residues in the CDR3. The V gene's germline CDR1 is MDHEN and CDR2 SYDVKM. Trimming took off 3 bases at V and 4 bases at J, with 10 bases between the two ends. The CDR3 sequence: CASSFIEVNQPQHF. DNA for the CDR3: TGTGCCAGCAGTTTTATTGAAGTAAATCAGCCCCAGCATTTT.

The rearrangement joins TRBV9 to TRBJ1-5, with TRBD1 matching over 10 bases. The CDR3 length is 14 residues. V shed 4 bases and J 6 bases; nucleotides not matched to a gene: 4. The germline V gene has CDR1 SGDLS and CDR2 YYNGEE. This chain's CDR3 is CASSSGQGGQPQHF. In DNA form, the CDR3 reads TGTGCCAGCAGCAGCGGACAGGGGGGTCAGCCCCAGCATTTT.

The genes are TRBV5-4 and TRBJ2-5; 7 positions match TRBD2. In germline, CDR1 is SGHNT, CDR2 YYREEE (reference sequence). CDR3 length: 15 residues. The V and J ends lost 0 bases and 4 bases, in that order; junction bases with no gene match: 6. CDR3 coding DNA: TGTGCCAGCAGCTTGGCGGCGGGAGTGCGAGAGACCCAGTACTTC. Translating gives CASSLAAGVRETQYF.

The chain joins TRBV27 to TRBJ2-5; D could derive from TRBD1 or TRBD2 (5 bases each). Between the trimmed V and J ends, which lost 0 bases and 5 bases, there was a span of 10 bases. Germline loops: CDR1 MNHEY, CDR2 SMNVEV (reference sequence). The length of the CDR3 is 14 residues. Here the CDR3 reads CASSLSRGVETQYF. CDR3 nucleotides: TGTGCCAGCAGTTTATCGAGGGGAGTGGAGACCCAGTACTTC.

This clone was observed a handful of times. The chain combines TRBV5-1 with TRBJ2-2; D is ambiguous. The germline V gene encodes CDR1 SGHRS and CDR2 YFSETQ. V was shortened by 0 bases and J by 6 bases, with 9 bases between the two germline ends. The CDR3 spans 14 residues. The CDR3, as DNA: TGCGCCAGCAGCTTGGTCCTGGATGCCGGGGAGCTGTTTTTT. This codes for CASSLVLDAGELFF. The variable domain in full, with the rest retrieved from reference TRBV5-1 and TRBJ2-2, is KAGVTQTPRYLIKTRGQQVTLSCSPISGHRSVSWYQQTPGQGLQFLFEYFSETQRNKGNFPGRFSGRQFSNSRSEMNVSTLELGDSALYLCASSLVLDAGELFFGEGSRLTVL.

By sample fraction, this clone is medium-sized (0.01 to 0.1%). The genes are TRBV30 and TRBJ1-2; no definite D call. CDR1 and CDR2 from the germline V gene are GTSNPN and SVGIG (reference sequence). This CDR3 has 11 amino acids. Trimming took 1 base from V and 8 from J, leaving 8 bases between them. For the CDR3, the DNA is TGTGCCTGGAGTGAAGGCAGGGGCTACACCTTC. Translated: CAWSEGRGYTF.

This clone was seen a few times. At the DNA level, this CDR3 is encoded by other sequences in the same sample as well. This chain uses TRBV18 with TRBJ2-1; D not resolved. V lost 3 bases and J 0 bases, leaving 3 bases between the germline ends. Germline values: CDR1 KGHSH, CDR2 LQKENI. The CDR3 loop spans 13 amino acids. CDR3 residues: CASSPDSYNEQFF. The CDR3 coding sequence is TGTGCCAGCTCACCTGACTCCTACAATGAGCAGTTCTTC.

This clone ranks as medium-sized. The rearrangement links TRBV5-1 to TRBJ2-7, with D perhaps being TRBD1 or TRBD2 (5 bases each). CDR1 is SGHRS and CDR2 is YFSETQ in the germline V gene. The CDR3 extends over 15 amino acids. Trimming pared 2 bases from V and 3 bases from J, leaving 15 bases between. The CDR3 loop reads CASSFRATGGYEQYF. The CDR3 DNA is TGCGCCAGCAGCTTTAGGGCTACTGGGGGCTACGAGCAGTACTTC. The complete variable domain, with remaining parts taken from reference TRBV5-1 and TRBJ2-7, reads KAGVTQTPRYLIKTRGQQVTLSCSPISGHRSVSWYQQTPGQGLQFLFEYFSETQRNKGNFPGRFSGRQFSNSRSEMNVSTLELGDSALYLCASSFRATGGYEQYFGPGTRLTVT.

This sequence joins TRBV11-2 and TRBJ2-1, with 7 bases identical to TRBD1. Per the germline V gene, CDR1 is SGHAT and CDR2 is FQNNGV. J lost 6 bases, V lost 1 base, and 15 bases had no gene match. The CDR3 covers 18 residues. The CDR3 is CASSLVGYPRQGTNEQFF. The CDR3 coding sequence is TGTGCCAGCAGCTTAGTAGGGTACCCCAGACAGGGAACCAATGAGCAGTTCTTC. Full variable domain (remainder filled in from reference TRBV11-2 and TRBJ2-1): EAGVAQSPRYKIIEKRQSVAFWCNPISGHATLYWYQQILGQGPKLLIQFQNNGVVDDSQLPKDRFSAERLKGVDSTLKIQPAKLEDSAVYLCASSLVGYPRQGTNEQFFGPGTRLTVL.

The rearrangement joins TRBV5-1 to TRBJ2-3; D possibly corresponds to TRBD2 (6 bases). V lost 0 bases and J lost 1, with 9 bases in between. Germline V lookup: CDR1 SGHRS, CDR2 YFSETQ. The CDR3 covers 15 residues. For the CDR3, the DNA is TGCGCCAGCAGCTTGGATCCGGGAGGCACAGATACGCAGTATTTT. This translates into CASSLDPGGTDTQYF. Together with reference TRBV5-1 and TRBJ2-3, the CDR3 gives the full variable domain: KAGVTQTPRYLIKTRGQQVTLSCSPISGHRSVSWYQQTPGQGLQFLFEYFSETQRNKGNFPGRFSGRQFSNSRSEMNVSTLELGDSALYLCASSLDPGGTDTQYFGPGTRLTVL.

The rearrangement uses TRBV25-1 and TRBJ1-3, with D possibly matching TRBD1 (5 bases). The germline gives CDR1 MGHDK, CDR2 SYGVNS. Trimming pared 4 bases from V and 0 bases from J, leaving 19 bases between. The CDR3 is 18 residues long. The CDR3: CASSAERGNGFSGNTIYF. The CDR3 coding sequence is TGTGCCAGCAGTGCGGAACGGGGCAATGGCTTCTCTGGAAACACCATATATTTT.

The V call is TRBV21-1, the J call TRBJ1-5. TRBV21-1 is a documented pseudogene. This CDR3 contains 14 residues. The CDR3 reads CASSKNLSNQPQHF. DNA for the CDR3: TGTGCCAGCAGCAAAAACTTGAGCAATCAGCCCCAGCATTTT.

The chain employs TRBV6-5 and TRBJ1-1; no definite D call. This CDR3 region has 13 residues. CDR1 and CDR2 (germline): MNHEY, SVGAGI. Trimming stripped 6 bases from V and 1 base from J, with 9 bases between. Here the CDR3 DNA reads TGTGCCAGCAGCCCCGGACGGAACACTGAAGCTTTCTTT. This sequence encodes CASSPGRNTEAFF.

The chain carries TRBV6-7 and TRBJ2-2, with D possibly matching TRBD1 (6 bases). TRBV6-7 is an ORF, with its function uncertain. This CDR3 has 16 residues. Trimming pared 0 bases from V and 5 bases from J, leaving 13 bases between. This CDR3 reads CASSYSRGAGTGELFF. The CDR3 coding sequence is TGTGCCAGCAGTTACTCCAGGGGCGCAGGGACCGGGGAGCTGTTTTTT.

This clone was picked up a small number of times. This chain links TRBV6-1 with TRBJ2-2; 10 bases align to TRBD1. The CDR3 runs 14 residues. Germline V gene data show CDR1 as MNHNS and CDR2 as SASEGT. Trimming at V came to 4 bases and at J to 5 bases, leaving 1 base not matched to a gene. In DNA form, the CDR3 reads TGTGCCAGCAGTGGACAGGGGGCTACCGGGGAGCTGTTTTTT. Translation: CASSGQGATGELFF.

The count of this clone is one. CDR3 loop: CASSLRGDYGYTF. Here the CDR3 DNA reads TGTGCCAGCAGCCTCAGGGGAGACTATGGCTACACCTTC. The chain links TRBV5-5 to TRBJ1-2, with D possibly being TRBD1 (6 bases). The CDR3 length is 13 residues. Germline V gene sequence: CDR1 SGHKS, CDR2 YYEKEE (reference sequence). Trimming took 4 bases from V and 3 from J, leaving 10 bases between them.

The gene calls are TRBV11-3 and TRBJ1-1, with unresolved D. V lost 5 bases and J 1 base, leaving 5 bases between the germline ends. In germline, CDR1 is SGHNT, CDR2 YENEEA. CDR3 length: 12 residues. The CDR3, as DNA: TGTGCCAGCAGCAGAGGGAACACTGAAGCTTTCTTT. This translates into CASSRGNTEAFF.

The genes are TRBV6-1 and TRBJ2-1, with a possible D match to TRBD2 (5 bases). V dropped 6 bases and J dropped 5 bases, with 11 bases sitting between them. The V gene's germline CDR1 is MNHNS and CDR2 SASEGT. This CDR3 region has 13 residues. CDR3 sequence reads: CASSWRGNNEQFF. The CDR3 coding sequence is TGTGCCAGCAGCTGGAGAGGGAACAATGAGCAGTTCTTC.

This clone turned up a few times. The chain recombines TRBV28 with TRBJ1-2; TRBD1 aligns across 8 bases. The junction had 6 bases not matched to a gene; V was cut back by 2 bases and J by 4 bases. Per germline, CDR1 MDHEN and CDR2 SYDVKM. The CDR3 is made up of 15 amino acids. The CDR3 sequence is CASSLVQGGSYGYTF. CDR3 DNA: TGTGCCAGCAGTTTAGTACAGGGGGGTTCCTATGGCTACACCTTC.

This clone occurred a few times. The chain joins TRBV28 to TRBJ2-5; D ambiguous. The CDR3 covers 11 residues. The V end lost 3 bases, the J end lost 4 bases, and 3 bases lay between the germline ends. Per the germline V gene, CDR1 is MDHEN and CDR2 is SYDVKM. The CDR3 here is CASSFAETQYF. The CDR3 DNA sequence: TGTGCCAGCAGTTTTGCAGAGACCCAGTACTTC.

The genes are TRBV5-1 and TRBJ2-2; D is unclear. Trimming left V 0 bases short and J 1 base short, with 19 bases between. There are 19 residues in the CDR3. CDR1 and CDR2 (germline): SGHRS, YFSETQ. The CDR3 region is CASSLADFRSGLNTGELFF. The CDR3 nucleotides are TGCGCCAGCAGCTTGGCCGATTTTCGCTCTGGGCTGAACACCGGGGAGCTGTTTTTT.

This clone was detected a few times. This chain connects TRBV30 to TRBJ2-2; no clear D gene. The CDR3 sequence is 12 residues long. Germline lookup yields CDR1 GTSNPN and CDR2 SVGIG (reference sequence). Trimming removed 7 bases at V and 3 bases at J, with 9 bases between. The CDR3 reads CAFDGDTGELFF. CDR3 in DNA: TGTGCCTTCGATGGGGACACCGGGGAGCTGTTTTTT. The complete variable domain, with remaining parts taken from reference TRBV30 and TRBJ2-2, reads SQTIHQWPATLVQPVGSPLSLECTVEGTSNPNLYWYRQAAGRGLQLLFYSVGIGQISSEVPQNLSASRPQDRQFILSSKKLLLSDSGFYLCAFDGDTGELFFGEGSRLTVL.

V gene TRBV5-8 combines with J gene TRBJ2-7; 8 positions match TRBD2. The germline CDR1 and CDR2 sequences are SGHTS and YDEGEE. CDR3 length: 14 residues. The ends lost 9 bases at V and 0 bases at J; junction bases unmatched: 8. The CDR3 region is CATSGRHSSYEQYF. The CDR3 DNA reads as TGTGCCACGAGCGGGAGACATTCCTCCTACGAGCAGTACTTC.

This clone has more than one count but fewer than ten. This chain uses TRBV27 with TRBJ1-1; no reliable D call. The length of the CDR3 is 15 residues. Trimming left V 2 bases short and J 1 base short, with 11 bases between. Germline assignment: CDR1 MNHEY and CDR2 SMNVEV (reference sequence). CDR3 region: CASSLQGRANTEAFF. CDR3 sequence (DNA): TGTGCCAGCAGTTTACAAGGCAGAGCGAACACTGAAGCTTTCTTT.

This chain joins TRBV6-1 and TRBJ1-5; TRBD1 matches at 9 bases. V was clipped by 9 bases and J by 2 bases; unmatched bases: 8. The CDR3 covers 15 residues. Looked up from germline, CDR1 is MNHNS and CDR2 is SASEGT. This chain's CDR3 is CARGQGPDGNQPQHF. The CDR3 nucleotides read TGTGCCAGGGGACAGGGCCCCGATGGCAATCAGCCCCAGCATTTT.